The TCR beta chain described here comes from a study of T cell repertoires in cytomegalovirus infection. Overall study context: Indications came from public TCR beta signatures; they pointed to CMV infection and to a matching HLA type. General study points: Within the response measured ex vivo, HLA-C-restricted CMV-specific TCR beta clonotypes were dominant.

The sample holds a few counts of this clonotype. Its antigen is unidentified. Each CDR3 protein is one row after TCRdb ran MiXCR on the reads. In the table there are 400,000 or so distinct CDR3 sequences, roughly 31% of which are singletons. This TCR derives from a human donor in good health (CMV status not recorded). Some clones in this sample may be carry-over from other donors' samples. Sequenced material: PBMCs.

CDR3 in DNA: TGTGCCAGTAGTATGGCGGACAGTCGGAAAACTGAAGCTTTCTTT. Translation gives CASSMADSRKTEAFF. The V and J genes are TRBV19 and TRBJ1-1, with D perhaps TRBD1 (6 bases). This CDR3 has 15 residues. V dropped 3 bases and J dropped 5 bases, with 16 bases sitting between them. Germline V gene sequence: CDR1 LNHDA, CDR2 SQIVND (reference sequence). The full variable domain, completed using reference TRBV19 and TRBJ1-1, is DGGITQSPKYLFRKEGQNVTLSCEQNLNHDAMYWYRQDPGQGLRLIYYSQIVNDFQKGDIAEGYSVSREKKESFPLTVTSAQKNPTAFYLCASSMADSRKTEAFFGQGTRLTVV.